These 5 T cell receptor beta chains were all obtained from the same sample, sequenced in a study of T cells in Graves' hyperthyroidism and ophthalmopathy. From RNA transcripts, TCR beta CDR3 regions were amplified. Carried out on the TCR CDR3, a first-round RT-PCR used the HTBI primer set. TCRdb re-called the multiplex PCR reads through MiXCR, storing one row per CDR3 protein. This table holds hundreds of thousands of distinct CDR3 sequences, 40% to 55% found once. Sequencing was performed on peripheral blood or thyroid tissue (not recorded which). The receptors stem from a woman aged 18 to 35 with Graves' hyperthyroidism.

This clonotype has a count of ten or more. V usage is TRBV7-9 and J usage is TRBJ1-1; D gene uncertain. The CDR3 is made up of 13 amino acids. Germline V gene sequence: CDR1 SEHNR, CDR2 FQNEAQ (reference sequence). Trimming removed 2 bases at V and 1 base at J, with 5 bases between. CDR3 loop: CASSLIGNTEAFF. CDR3 DNA sequence: TGTGCCAGCAGCTTAATAGGGAACACTGAAGCTTTCTTT.

The CDR3 here is CATSESPGQEYF. The CDR3 DNA sequence: TGTGCCACCAGTGAATCACCGGGACAGGAGTACTTC. The rearrangement uses TRBV24-1 and TRBJ2-7; 8 bases fit TRBD1. V was clipped by 4 bases and J by 11 bases; unmatched bases: 6. Germline V gene lookup returns CDR1 KGHDR and CDR2 SFDVKD. The CDR3 is 12 amino acids.

This clonotype was observed a single time. This chain links TRBV10-2 with TRBJ1-6; D is unresolved. This CDR3 spans 13 amino acids. The V end lost 7 bases, the J end lost 8 bases, and 12 bases lay between the germline ends. From germline, CDR1 is WSHSY and CDR2 SAAADI. In DNA, the CDR3 is TGCGCCAGCACCGACGGTCTCTATTCACCCCTCCACTTT. This encodes CASTDGLYSPLHF.

The chain carries TRBV2 and TRBJ1-5, with a possible D match to TRBD1 (6 bases). Germline CDR1 SNHLY, CDR2 FYNNEI. This CDR3 is 15 amino acids long. V gave up 3 bases and J gave up 5 bases, with 14 bases separating them. CDR3 in DNA: TGTGCCAGCAGTGATAGCTGGGGGGCCTATCAGCCCCAGCATTTT. Translation gives CASSDSWGAYQPQHF.

As regards this clonotype: A clone one base away is much larger, so this may be a read error. The rearrangement uses TRBV24-1 and TRBJ2-7; D is uncertain. This CDR3 is 10 amino acids long. CDR1 is KGHDR and CDR2 is SFDVKD in the germline V gene. CDR3 nucleotides: TGTGCCACCTCCTCCCACGAGCAGTACTTC. Residues: CATSSHEQYF.